The entry below describes one T cell receptor beta chain. Stated treatment: roughly 18 received Ad26.COV2.S at low or high dose, single or two shots; about 5 received placebo; per-sample allocation not given. Material that was analyzed had been drawn on day 63 after the first vaccine or placebo injection. TCRdb's table, derived via immunoSEQ multiplex PCR, lists solely in-frame clones and lacks some. The data hold 350,000 to 450,000 clones, with roughly 85% observed a single time. The source of the sample is a study of Ad26.COV2.S vaccination and SARS-CoV-2 variants. V was trimmed by 2 bases and J by 2 bases, leaving 9 bases between them. The germline gives CDR1 SQVTM, CDR2 ANQGSEA. The CDR3 extends over 13 amino acids.

Sequences were derived from peripheral blood, sampled in a trial of Ad26.COV2.S vaccine versus placebo. The sequence was obtained from a person between 18 and 59 years old who received the Ad26.COV2.S COVID-19 vaccine or a placebo. The chain recombines TRBV29-1 with TRBJ2-5; maybe TRBD2 (5 bases). The CDR3, as DNA: TGCAGCGTTGAATCGGAGCGGCAAGAGACCCAGTACTTC. This encodes CSVESERQETQYF. The whole variable domain, remainder taken from reference TRBV29-1 and TRBJ2-5, is SAVISQKPSRDICQRGTSLTIQCQVDSQVTMMFWYRQQPGQSLTLIATANQGSEATYESGFVIDKFPISRPNLTFSTLTVSNMSPEDSSIYLCSVESERQETQYFGPGTRLLVL.